This TCR beta chain is drawn from a study of blood T cell repertoires in COVID-19. TCRdb's copy holds only in-frame clones and misses some; the assay was immunoSEQ multiplex PCR. The data show roughly 200,000 clones, about 90% seen once. The CDR3 runs to 16 residues. V lost 2 bases and J lost 3, with 14 bases in between. This clone appeared a single time. The chain is built from TRBV23-1 and TRBJ1-5; a possible D gene is TRBD1 (6 bases). TRBV23-1 is an ORF, with its function uncertain. Sequencing input: peripheral blood. This TCR derives from a man aged 45-65 years with acute or convalescent COVID-19. DNA of the CDR3: TGCGCCAGCAGTCAACCGTCGGGACACCTCAATCAGCCCCAGCATTTT. It is translated as CASSQPSGHLNQPQHF.